These T cell receptor beta chains were read from a single sample in a study of T cell changes during pregnancy in multiple sclerosis. The assay was immunoSEQ multiplex PCR, and TCRdb's table has in-frame clones only and misses some. The sample lists about 96,000 clones, around 94% occurring once. Sample: peripheral blood, taken in the first trimester of pregnancy. These receptors all come from a female donor with multiple sclerosis, enrolled in a pregnancy study. Each CDR3 is given with its conserved first and last residue. The order of the fields is J gene, clone size, V gene, CDR3 protein. Only some rows state a clone size, as once, few, many or a class for expanded clones.

TRBJ2-1,NA,TRBV11-3,CASKAGGADEQFF
TRBJ2-7,few,TRBV29-1,CSVVGLAEFYEQYF
TRBJ1-1,NA,TRBV19,CASSVLQGFDTEAFF
TRBJ2-7,NA,TRBV19,CASNRGRGYEQYF
TRBJ1-1,few,TRBV10-3,CAIMGTSVAEAFF
TRBJ2-6,NA,TRBV19,CASGGAPGQGAPGANVLTF
TRBJ2-7,NA,TRBV27,CASSLPSYEQYF
TRBJ2-1,NA,TRBV9,CASSPRSGSLHEQFF
TRBJ2-1,NA,TRBV6-6,CASSSGLAGLEQFF
TRBJ2-2,NA,TRBV5-6,CASSLQGQGVVTGELFF
TRBJ2-3,NA,TRBV10-3,CAISEGTSGRGDTQYF
TRBJ2-1,NA,TRBV19,CASSTRSYEQFF
TRBJ2-5,NA,TRBV11-1,CASSHHGGSQRQETQYF
TRBJ1-5,NA,TRBV27,CASRDRVGQPQHF
TRBJ2-1,NA,TRBV7-2,CASSRLASNYNEQFF
TRBJ1-4,NA,TRBV30,CAWSLSRGSNEKLFF
TRBJ2-7,NA,TRBV27,CASSLSGQSGYEQYF
TRBJ1-2,NA,TRBV14,CASSQDLTRGSLYGYTF
TRBJ2-5,NA,TRBV7-2,CASSLAQGWKTQYF
TRBJ2-7,NA,TRBV29-1,CSVVPMNGYEQYF